This record concerns one T cell receptor beta chain sequence. Germline CDR1 and CDR2: SQVTM and ANQGSEA. V was shortened by 4 bases and J by 3 bases, with 9 bases between the two germline ends. This CDR3 is 12 amino acids long. These data belong to a study of shared clonotypes between healthy human individuals. This table comes from immunoSEQ multiplex PCR, and its TCRdb copy is limited to in-frame clones, with some not included. The sample lists 300,000 to 400,000 clones; 73% were seen once. This clonotype was obtained from a man aged 25-45 years in good health. The chain employs TRBV29-1 and TRBJ1-2; D is undetermined. Sample: memory CD4+ T cells sorted from blood. Specified subset: CD45RA-negative fraction. The CDR3 here is CSVGEFDYGYTF. The CDR3 coding sequence is TGCAGCGTTGGGGAGTTTGACTATGGCTACACCTTC. The full variable domain, its missing parts supplied by reference TRBV29-1 and TRBJ1-2, is SAVISQKPSRDICQRGTSLTIQCQVDSQVTMMFWYRQQPGQSLTLIATANQGSEATYESGFVIDKFPISRPNLTFSTLTVSNMSPEDSSIYLCSVGEFDYGYTFGSGTRLTVV.